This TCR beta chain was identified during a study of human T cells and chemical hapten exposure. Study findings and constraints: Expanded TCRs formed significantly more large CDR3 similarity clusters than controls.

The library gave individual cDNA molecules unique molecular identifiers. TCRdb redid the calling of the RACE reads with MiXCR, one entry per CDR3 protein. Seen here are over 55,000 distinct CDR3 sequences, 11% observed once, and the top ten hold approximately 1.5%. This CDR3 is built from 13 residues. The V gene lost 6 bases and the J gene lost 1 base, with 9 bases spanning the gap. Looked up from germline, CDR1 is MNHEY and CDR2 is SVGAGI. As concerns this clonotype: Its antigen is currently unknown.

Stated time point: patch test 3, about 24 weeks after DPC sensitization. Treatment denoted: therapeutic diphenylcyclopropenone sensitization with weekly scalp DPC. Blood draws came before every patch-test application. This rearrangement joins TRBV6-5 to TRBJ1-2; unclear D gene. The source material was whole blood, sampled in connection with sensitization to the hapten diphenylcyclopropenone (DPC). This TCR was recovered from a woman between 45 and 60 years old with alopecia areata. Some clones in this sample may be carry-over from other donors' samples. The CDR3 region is CASRPRNNYGYTF. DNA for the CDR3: TGTGCCAGCAGACCCAGGAATAACTATGGCTACACCTTC.